Sequencing of this TCR beta chain was carried out in a study of shared clonotypes between healthy human individuals. V was clipped by 4 bases and J by 8 bases, with 17 bases between them. Germline V gene sequence: CDR1 SNHLY, CDR2 FYNNEI. The CDR3 sequence is 14 residues long. Profiled with immunoSEQ multiplex PCR; TCRdb holds only in-frame clones, not every one. The sample consists of roughly 760,000 clones, around 72% of them appearing once. Source material: memory CD4+ T cells sorted from blood. The subset: CD45RA-negative fraction. The receptor comes from a woman aged 25 to 39 in good health. The chain couples TRBV2 to TRBJ1-2, with D possibly TRBD1 on 5 matching bases. CDR3 sequence (DNA): TGTGCCAGCAGTGCACACAGGACCGAGGGCGGCTACACCTTC. It encodes CASSAHRTEGGYTF.